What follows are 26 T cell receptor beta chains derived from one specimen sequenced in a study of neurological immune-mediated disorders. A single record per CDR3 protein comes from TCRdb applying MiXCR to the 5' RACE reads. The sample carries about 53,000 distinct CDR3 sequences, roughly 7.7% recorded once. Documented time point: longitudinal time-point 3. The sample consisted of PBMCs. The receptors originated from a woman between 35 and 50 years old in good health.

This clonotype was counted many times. The CDR3 region is CASSLGQGRGYTF. The CDR3, as DNA: TGTGCCAGCAGTCTAGGACAGGGAAGAGGCTACACCTTC. The chain couples TRBV27 to TRBJ1-2, with TRBD1 matching 8 bases. Germline CDR1 is MNHEY and CDR2 is SMNVEV (reference sequence). V gave up 5 bases and J gave up 8 bases; unmatched junction bases: 7. This CDR3 spans 13 amino acids.

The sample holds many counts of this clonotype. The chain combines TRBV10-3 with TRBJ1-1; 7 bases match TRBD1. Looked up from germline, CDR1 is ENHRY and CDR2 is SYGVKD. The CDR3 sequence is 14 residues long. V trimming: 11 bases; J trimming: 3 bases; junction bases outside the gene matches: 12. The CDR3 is CAYRAGGLDTEAFF. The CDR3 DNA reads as TGTGCCTACCGAGCAGGGGGGTTGGACACTGAAGCTTTCTTT.

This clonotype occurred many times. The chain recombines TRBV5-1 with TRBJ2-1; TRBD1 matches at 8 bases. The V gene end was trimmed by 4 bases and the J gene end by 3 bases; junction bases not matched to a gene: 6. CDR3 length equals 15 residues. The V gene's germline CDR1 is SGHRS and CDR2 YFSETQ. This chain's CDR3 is CASSHRDRLYNEQFF. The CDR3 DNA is TGCGCCAGCAGCCACCGGGACAGGCTCTACAATGAGCAGTTCTTC. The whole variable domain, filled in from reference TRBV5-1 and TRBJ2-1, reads KAGVTQTPRYLIKTRGQQVTLSCSPISGHRSVSWYQQTPGQGLQFLFEYFSETQRNKGNFPGRFSGRQFSNSRSEMNVSTLELGDSALYLCASSHRDRLYNEQFFGPGTRLTVL.

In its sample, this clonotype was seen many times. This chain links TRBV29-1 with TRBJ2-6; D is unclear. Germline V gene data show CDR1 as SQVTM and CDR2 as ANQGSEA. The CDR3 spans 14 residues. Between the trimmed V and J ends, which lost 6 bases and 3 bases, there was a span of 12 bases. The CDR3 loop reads CSVYQIGGANVLTF. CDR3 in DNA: TGCAGCGTCTACCAGATTGGTGGGGCCAACGTCCTGACTTTC.

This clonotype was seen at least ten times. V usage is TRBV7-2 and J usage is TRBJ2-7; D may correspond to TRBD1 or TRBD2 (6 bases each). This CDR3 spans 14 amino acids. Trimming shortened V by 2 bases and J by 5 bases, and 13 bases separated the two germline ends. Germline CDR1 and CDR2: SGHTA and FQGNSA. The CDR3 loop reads CASSLWGALDEQYF. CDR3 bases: TGTGCCAGCAGCTTATGGGGGGCGCTGGACGAGCAGTACTTC.

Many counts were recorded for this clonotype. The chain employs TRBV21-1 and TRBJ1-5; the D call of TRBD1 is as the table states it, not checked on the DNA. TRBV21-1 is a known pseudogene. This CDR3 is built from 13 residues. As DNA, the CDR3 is TGTGCCAGCAGCAACCGGGACAACCAGCCCCAGCATTTT. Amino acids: CASSNRDNQPQHF.

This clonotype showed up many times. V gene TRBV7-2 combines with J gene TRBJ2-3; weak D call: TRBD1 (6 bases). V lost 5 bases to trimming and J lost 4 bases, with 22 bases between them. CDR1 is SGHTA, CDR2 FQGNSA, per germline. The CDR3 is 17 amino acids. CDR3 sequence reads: CASSPRSKQGRADTQYF. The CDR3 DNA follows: TGTGCCAGCAGCCCACGCAGCAAACAGGGTCGGGCAGATACGCAGTATTTT.

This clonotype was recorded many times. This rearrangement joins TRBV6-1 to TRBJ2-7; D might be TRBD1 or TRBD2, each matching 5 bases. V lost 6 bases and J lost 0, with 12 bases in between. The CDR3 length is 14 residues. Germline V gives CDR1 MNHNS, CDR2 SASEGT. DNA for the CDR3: TGTGCCAGCAGCCGGGACGGTAGCTCCTACGAGCAGTACTTC. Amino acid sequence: CASSRDGSSYEQYF.

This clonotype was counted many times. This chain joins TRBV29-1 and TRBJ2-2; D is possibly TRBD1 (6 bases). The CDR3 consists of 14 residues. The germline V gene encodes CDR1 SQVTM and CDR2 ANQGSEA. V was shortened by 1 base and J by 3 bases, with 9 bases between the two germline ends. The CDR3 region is CSVEGQADTGELFF. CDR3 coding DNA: TGCAGCGTTGAAGGACAGGCAGACACCGGGGAGCTGTTTTTT.

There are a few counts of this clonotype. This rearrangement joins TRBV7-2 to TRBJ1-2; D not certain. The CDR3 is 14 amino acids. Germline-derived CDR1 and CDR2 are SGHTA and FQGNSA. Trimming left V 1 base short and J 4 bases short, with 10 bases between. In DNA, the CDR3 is TGTGCCAGCAGCTTAGATGGGCCGGGCTATGGCTACACCTTC. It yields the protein CASSLDGPGYGYTF.

This CDR3 is CASSPSWGAEAFF. In nucleotides, the CDR3 is TGTGCCAGCAGCCCGTCCTGGGGCGCTGAAGCTTTCTTT. The V gene is TRBV14, the J gene TRBJ1-1; weak D call: TRBD1 (5 bases). Germline V lookup: CDR1 SGHDN, CDR2 FVKESK. Deletions cut 4 bases from V and 6 bases from J, with 12 bases between. CDR3 size: 13 residues.

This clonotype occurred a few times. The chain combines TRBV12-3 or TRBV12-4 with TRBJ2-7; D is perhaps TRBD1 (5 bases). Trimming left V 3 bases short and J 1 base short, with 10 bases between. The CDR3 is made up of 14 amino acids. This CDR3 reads CASSFRQGSYEQYF. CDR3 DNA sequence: TGTGCCAGCAGTTTTAGGCAGGGATCCTACGAGCAGTACTTC.

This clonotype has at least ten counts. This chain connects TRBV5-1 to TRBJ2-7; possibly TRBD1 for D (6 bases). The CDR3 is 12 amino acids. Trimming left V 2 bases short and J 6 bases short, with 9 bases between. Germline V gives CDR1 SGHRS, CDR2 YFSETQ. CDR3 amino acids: CASSFQGGEQYF. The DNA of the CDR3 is TGCGCCAGCAGCTTCCAAGGGGGCGAGCAGTACTTC.

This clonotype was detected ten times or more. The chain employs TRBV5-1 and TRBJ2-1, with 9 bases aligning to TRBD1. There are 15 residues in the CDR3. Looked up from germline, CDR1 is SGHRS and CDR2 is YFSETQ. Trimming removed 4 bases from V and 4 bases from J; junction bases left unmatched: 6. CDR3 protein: CASSKRQGVYNEQFF. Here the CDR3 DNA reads TGCGCCAGCAGCAAACGACAGGGGGTATACAATGAGCAGTTCTTC. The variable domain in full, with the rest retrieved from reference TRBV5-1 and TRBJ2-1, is KAGVTQTPRYLIKTRGQQVTLSCSPISGHRSVSWYQQTPGQGLQFLFEYFSETQRNKGNFPGRFSGRQFSNSRSEMNVSTLELGDSALYLCASSKRQGVYNEQFFGPGTRLTVL.

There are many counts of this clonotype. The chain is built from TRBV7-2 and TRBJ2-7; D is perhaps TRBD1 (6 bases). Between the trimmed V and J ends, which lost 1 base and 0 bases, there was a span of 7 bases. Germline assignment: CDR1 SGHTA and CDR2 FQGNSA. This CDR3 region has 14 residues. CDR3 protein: CASSLETGSYEQYF. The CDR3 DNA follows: TGTGCCAGCAGCTTAGAGACAGGCTCCTACGAGCAGTACTTC.

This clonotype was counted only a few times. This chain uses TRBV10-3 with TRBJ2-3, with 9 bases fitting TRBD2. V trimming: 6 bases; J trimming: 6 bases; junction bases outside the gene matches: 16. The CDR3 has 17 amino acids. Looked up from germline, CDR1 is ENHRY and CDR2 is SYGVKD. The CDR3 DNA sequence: TGTGCCATCAGGGCGGGACTAGCTCCGAAGCACCCCGATACGCAGTATTTT. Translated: CAIRAGLAPKHPDTQYF.

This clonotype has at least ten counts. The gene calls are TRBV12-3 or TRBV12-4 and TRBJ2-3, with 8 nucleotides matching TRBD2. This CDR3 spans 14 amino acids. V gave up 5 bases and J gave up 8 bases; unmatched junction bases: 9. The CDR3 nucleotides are TGTGCCAGCAGTCCGGGGACTAGTCAGGGTACGCAGTATTTT. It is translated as CASSPGTSQGTQYF.

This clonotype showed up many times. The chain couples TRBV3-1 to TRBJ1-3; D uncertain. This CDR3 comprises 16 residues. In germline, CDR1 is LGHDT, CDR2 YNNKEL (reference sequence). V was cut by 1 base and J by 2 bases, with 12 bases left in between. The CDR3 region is CASSQGLEGTGNTIYF. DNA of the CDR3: TGTGCCAGCAGCCAAGGTCTGGAAGGGACTGGAAACACCATATATTTT.

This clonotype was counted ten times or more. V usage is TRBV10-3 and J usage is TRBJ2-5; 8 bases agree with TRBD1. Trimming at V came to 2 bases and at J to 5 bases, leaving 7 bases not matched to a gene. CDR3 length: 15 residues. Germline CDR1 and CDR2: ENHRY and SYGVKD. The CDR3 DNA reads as TGTGCCATCAGTGAGGCCTCAGGGGGCCGGGAGACCCAGTACTTC. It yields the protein CAISEASGGRETQYF.

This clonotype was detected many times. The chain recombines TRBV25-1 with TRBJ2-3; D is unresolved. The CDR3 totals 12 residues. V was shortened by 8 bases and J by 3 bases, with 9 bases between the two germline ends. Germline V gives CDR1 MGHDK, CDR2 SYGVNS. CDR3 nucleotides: TGTGCCAGCGCCGGATCGACAGATACGCAGTATTTT. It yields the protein CASAGSTDTQYF.

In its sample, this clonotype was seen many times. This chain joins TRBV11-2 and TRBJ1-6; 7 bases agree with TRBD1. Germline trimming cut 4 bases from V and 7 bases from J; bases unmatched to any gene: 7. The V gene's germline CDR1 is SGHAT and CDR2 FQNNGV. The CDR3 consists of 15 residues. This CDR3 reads CASSSSTGWNSPLHF. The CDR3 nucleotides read TGTGCCAGCAGCTCCTCGACAGGGTGGAATTCACCCCTCCACTTT.

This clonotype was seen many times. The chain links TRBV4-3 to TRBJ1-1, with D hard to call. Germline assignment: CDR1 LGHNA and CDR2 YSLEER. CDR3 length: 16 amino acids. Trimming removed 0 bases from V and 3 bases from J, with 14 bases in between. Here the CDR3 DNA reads TGCGCCAGCAGCCAAGAACTTCTGGGTGAGGACACTGAAGCTTTCTTT. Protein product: CASSQELLGEDTEAFF.

The CDR3 DNA is TGTGCCAGCAGCTTAGTTGGGACTAGCAGCCAAGAGACCCAGTACTTC. It specifies CASSLVGTSSQETQYF. The rearrangement links TRBV7-2 to TRBJ2-5, with 9 bases that match TRBD2. CDR1 is SGHTA and CDR2 is FQGNSA in the germline V gene. The V gene end was trimmed by 1 base and the J gene end by 1 base; junction bases not matched to a gene: 4. The CDR3 contains 16 residues.

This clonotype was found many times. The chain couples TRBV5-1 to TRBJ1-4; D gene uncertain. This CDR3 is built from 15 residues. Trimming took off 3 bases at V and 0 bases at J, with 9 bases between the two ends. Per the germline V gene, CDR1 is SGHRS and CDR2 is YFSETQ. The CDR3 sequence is CASSSRPATNEKLFF. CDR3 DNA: TGCGCCAGCAGCTCCCGACCGGCAACTAATGAAAAACTGTTTTTT. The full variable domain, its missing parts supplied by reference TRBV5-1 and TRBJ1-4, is KAGVTQTPRYLIKTRGQQVTLSCSPISGHRSVSWYQQTPGQGLQFLFEYFSETQRNKGNFPGRFSGRQFSNSRSEMNVSTLELGDSALYLCASSSRPATNEKLFFGSGTQLSVL.

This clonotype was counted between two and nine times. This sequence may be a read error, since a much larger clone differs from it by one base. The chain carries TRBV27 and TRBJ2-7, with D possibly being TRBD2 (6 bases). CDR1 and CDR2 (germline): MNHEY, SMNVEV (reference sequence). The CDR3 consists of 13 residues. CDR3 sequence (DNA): TGTACCAGCAGTTTCCACGGGACTGCCGAGCAGTACTTC. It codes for CTSSFHGTAEQYF.

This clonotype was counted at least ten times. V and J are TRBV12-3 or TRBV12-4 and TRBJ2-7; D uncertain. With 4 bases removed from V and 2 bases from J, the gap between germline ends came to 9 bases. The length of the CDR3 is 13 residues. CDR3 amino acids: CASSSSTTYEQYF. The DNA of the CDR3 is TGTGCCAGCAGTTCCAGCACGACCTACGAGCAGTACTTC.